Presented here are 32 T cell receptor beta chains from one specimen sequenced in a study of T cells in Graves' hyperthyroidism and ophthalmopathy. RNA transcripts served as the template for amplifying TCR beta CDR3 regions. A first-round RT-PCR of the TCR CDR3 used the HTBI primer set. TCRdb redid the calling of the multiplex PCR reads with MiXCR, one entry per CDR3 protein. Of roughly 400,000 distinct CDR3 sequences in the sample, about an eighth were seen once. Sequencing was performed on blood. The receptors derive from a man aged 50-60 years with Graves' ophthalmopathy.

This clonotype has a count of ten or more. DNA for the CDR3: TGTGCCTATGGAAGGTTGGGCACTGAAGCTTTCTTT. It specifies CAYGRLGTEAFF. The J gene is TRBJ1-1, the V gene TRBV28; no clear D gene. V was clipped by 11 bases and J by 4 bases, with 14 bases between them. The CDR3 extends over 12 amino acids. Looked up from germline, CDR1 is MDHEN and CDR2 is SYDVKM.

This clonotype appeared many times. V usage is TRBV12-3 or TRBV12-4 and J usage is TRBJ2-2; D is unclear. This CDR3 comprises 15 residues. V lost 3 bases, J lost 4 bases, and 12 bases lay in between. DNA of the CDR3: TGTGCCAGCAGTTTTACGACCCCTGGCACCGGGGAGCTGTTTTTT. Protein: CASSFTTPGTGELFF.

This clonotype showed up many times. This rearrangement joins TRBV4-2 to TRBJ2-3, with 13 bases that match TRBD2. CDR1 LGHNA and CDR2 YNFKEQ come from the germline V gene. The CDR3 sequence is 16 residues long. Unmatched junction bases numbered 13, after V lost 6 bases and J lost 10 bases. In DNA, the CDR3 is TGTGCCAGCAGTCGAGAACTAGCGGGAGGGCCAAGATCGCAGTATTTT. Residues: CASSRELAGGPRSQYF.

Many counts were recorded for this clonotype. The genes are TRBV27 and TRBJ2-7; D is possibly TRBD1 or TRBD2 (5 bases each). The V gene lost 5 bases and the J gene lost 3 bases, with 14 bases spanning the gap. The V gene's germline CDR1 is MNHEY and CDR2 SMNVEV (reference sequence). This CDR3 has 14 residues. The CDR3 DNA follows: TGTGCCAGCAGTAGTCCGGGACGTAACTACGAGCAGTACTTC. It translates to CASSSPGRNYEQYF.

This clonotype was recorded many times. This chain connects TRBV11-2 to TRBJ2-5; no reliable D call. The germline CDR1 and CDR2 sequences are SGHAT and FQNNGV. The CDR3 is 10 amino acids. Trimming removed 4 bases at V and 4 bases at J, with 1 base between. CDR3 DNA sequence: TGTGCCAGCAGCTCAGAGACCCAGTACTTC. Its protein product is CASSSETQYF.

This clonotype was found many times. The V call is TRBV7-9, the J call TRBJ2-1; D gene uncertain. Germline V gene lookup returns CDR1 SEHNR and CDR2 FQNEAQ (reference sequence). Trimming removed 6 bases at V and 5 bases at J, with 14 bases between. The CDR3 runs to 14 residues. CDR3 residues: CASRRADGDNEQFF. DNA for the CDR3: TGTGCCAGCAGGCGCGCTGATGGAGACAATGAGCAGTTCTTC.

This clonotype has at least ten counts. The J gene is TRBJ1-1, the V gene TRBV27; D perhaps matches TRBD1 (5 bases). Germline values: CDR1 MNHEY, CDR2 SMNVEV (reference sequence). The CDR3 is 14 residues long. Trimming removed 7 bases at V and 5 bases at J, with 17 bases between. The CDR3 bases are TGTGCCAGCATGGGGTGGGGGGGTCGGACTGAAGCTTTCTTT. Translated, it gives CASMGWGGRTEAFF.

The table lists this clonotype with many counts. Written as DNA, the CDR3 is TGTGCCAGCAGTCCCCTCGGGGGCGCTTGGTTCGAGCAGTACTTC. Translating gives CASSPLGGAWFEQYF. The chain carries TRBV28 and TRBJ2-7; D tentatively reads TRBD1 or TRBD2 (6 bases each). CDR3 size: 15 residues. Deletions cut 5 bases from V and 6 bases from J, with 20 bases between. CDR1 and CDR2 from the germline V gene are MDHEN and SYDVKM.

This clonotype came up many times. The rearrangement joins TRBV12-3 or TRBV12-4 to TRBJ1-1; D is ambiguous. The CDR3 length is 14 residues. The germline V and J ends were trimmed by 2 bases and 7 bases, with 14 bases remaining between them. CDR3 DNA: TGTGCCAGCAGTTTATACGGTTTGACGATTGAAGCTTTCTTT. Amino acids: CASSLYGLTIEAFF.

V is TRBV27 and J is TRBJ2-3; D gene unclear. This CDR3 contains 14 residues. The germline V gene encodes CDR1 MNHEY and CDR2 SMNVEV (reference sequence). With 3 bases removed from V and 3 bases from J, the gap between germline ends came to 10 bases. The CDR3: CASSFSEVTDTQYF. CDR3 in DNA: TGTGCCAGCAGTTTCTCGGAAGTGACAGATACGCAGTATTTT.

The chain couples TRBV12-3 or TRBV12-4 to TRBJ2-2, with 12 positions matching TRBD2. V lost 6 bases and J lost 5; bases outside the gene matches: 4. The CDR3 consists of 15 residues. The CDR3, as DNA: TGTGCCAGCAGAACCGGGACTAGCGGGACCGGGGAGCTGTTTTTT. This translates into CASRTGTSGTGELFF.

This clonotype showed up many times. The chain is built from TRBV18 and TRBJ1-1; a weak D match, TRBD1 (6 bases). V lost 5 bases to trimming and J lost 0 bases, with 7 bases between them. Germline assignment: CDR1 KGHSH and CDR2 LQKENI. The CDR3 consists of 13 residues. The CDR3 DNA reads TGTGCCAGCTCAGGACAGATGAACACTGAAGCTTTCTTT. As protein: CASSGQMNTEAFF.

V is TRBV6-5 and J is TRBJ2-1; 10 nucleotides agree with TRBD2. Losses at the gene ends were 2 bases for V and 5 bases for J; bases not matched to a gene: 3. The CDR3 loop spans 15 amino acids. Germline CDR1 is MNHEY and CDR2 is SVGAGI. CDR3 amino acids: CASSYTGLADNEQFF. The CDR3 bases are TGTGCCAGCAGTTACACCGGACTAGCGGACAATGAGCAGTTCTTC.

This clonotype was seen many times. Here the CDR3 reads CASSYSDVVETQYF. The CDR3 DNA is TGTGCCAGCAGTTATTCGGACGTGGTTGAGACCCAGTACTTC. The V gene is TRBV6-6, the J gene TRBJ2-5; D is unclear. V gave up 3 bases and J gave up 5 bases, with 13 bases separating them. The CDR3 loop spans 14 amino acids. Per the germline V gene, CDR1 is MNHNY and CDR2 is SVGAGI (reference sequence).

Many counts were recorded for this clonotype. CDR3 loop: CASSLGTGVSGYTF. CDR3 bases: TGTGCCAGCAGCCTCGGGACAGGGGTTAGTGGCTACACCTTC. J is TRBJ1-2 and V is TRBV6-1, with 10 positions matching TRBD1. J was trimmed by 7 bases and V by 6 bases; bases with no gene match: 8. Germline V gene lookup returns CDR1 MNHNS and CDR2 SASEGT. CDR3 length: 14 residues.

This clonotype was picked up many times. In DNA form, the CDR3 reads TGTGCCATCAGTGACCCGACAGGGAGAGGGAACACTGAAGCTTTCTTT. Amino acids: CAISDPTGRGNTEAFF. The chain employs TRBV10-3 and TRBJ1-1, with TRBD1 identical over 7 bases. From germline, CDR1 is ENHRY and CDR2 SYGVKD. The junction had 8 bases not matched to a gene; V was cut back by 3 bases and J by 1 base. The CDR3 sequence is 16 residues long.

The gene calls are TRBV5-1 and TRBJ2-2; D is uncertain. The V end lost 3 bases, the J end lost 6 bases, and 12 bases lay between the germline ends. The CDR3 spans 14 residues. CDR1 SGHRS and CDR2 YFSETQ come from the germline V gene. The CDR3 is CASSSDPVSGELFF. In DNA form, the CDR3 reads TGCGCCAGCAGCTCGGACCCGGTCTCCGGGGAGCTGTTTTTT.

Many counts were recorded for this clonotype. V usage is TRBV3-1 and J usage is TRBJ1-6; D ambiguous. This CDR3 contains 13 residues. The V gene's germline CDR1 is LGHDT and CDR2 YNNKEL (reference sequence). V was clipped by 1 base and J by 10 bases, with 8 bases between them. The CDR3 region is CASSQVEQSPLHF. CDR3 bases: TGTGCCAGCAGCCAAGTTGAACAATCACCCCTCCACTTT.

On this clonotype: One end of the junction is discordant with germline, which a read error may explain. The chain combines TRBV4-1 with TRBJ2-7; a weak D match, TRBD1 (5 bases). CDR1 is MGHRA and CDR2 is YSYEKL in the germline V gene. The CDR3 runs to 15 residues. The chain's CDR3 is CASGQDHDRLYEQYF. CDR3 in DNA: TGCGCCAGCGGCCAAGATCATGACAGACTCTACGAGCAGTACTTC.

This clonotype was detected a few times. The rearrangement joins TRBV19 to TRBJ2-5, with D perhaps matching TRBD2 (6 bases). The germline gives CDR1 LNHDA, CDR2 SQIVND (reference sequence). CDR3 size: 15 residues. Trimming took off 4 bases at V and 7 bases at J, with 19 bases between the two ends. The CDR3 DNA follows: TGTGCCAGTAGTAAAATAGCGGCGAAAGGAGGGACCCAGTACTTC. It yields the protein CASSKIAAKGGTQYF.

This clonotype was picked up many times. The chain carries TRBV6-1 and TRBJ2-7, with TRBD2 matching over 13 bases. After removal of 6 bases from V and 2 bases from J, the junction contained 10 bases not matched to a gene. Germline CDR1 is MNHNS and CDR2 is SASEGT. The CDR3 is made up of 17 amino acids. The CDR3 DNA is TGTGCCAGCAGCCTCCGACTAGCGGGAGGCTCTGCCTACGAGCAGTACTTC. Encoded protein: CASSLRLAGGSAYEQYF.

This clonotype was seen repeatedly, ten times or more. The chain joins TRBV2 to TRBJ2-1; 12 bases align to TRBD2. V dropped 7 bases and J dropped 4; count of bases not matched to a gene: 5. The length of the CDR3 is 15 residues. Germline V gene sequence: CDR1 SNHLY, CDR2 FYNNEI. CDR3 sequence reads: CASIKGLAGYNEQFF. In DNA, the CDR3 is TGTGCCAGCATCAAGGGACTAGCGGGTTACAATGAGCAGTTCTTC.

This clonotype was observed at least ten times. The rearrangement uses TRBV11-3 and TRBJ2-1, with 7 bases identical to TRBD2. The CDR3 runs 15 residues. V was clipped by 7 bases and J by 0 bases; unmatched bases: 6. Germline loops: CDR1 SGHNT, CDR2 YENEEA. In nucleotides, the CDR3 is TGTGCCAGCACCCACAAGCGGGACTCCTACAATGAGCAGTTCTTC. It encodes CASTHKRDSYNEQFF.

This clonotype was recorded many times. The DNA of the CDR3 is TGCGCCAGCAGCTTGGAGGGGGGGATAGCCTACGAGCAGTACTTC. It encodes CASSLEGGIAYEQYF. The chain uses TRBV5-1 and TRBJ2-7, with D tentatively TRBD2 (7 bases). Germline values: CDR1 SGHRS, CDR2 YFSETQ. V was trimmed by 0 bases and J by 2 bases, leaving 12 bases between them. CDR3 length: 15 residues.

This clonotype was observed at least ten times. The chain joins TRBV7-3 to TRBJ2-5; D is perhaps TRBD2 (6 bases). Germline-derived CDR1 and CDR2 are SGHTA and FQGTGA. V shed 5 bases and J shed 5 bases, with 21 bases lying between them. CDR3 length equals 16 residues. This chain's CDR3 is CASSPTGPGGPETQYF. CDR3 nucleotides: TGTGCCAGCAGCCCCACAGGACCCGGGGGTCCGGAGACCCAGTACTTC.

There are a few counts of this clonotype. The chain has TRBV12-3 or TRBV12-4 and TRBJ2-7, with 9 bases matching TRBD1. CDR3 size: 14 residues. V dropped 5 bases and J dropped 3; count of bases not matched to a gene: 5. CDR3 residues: CASSRQTGGYEQYF. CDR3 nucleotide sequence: TGTGCCAGCAGTCGTCAGACAGGGGGCTACGAGCAGTACTTC.

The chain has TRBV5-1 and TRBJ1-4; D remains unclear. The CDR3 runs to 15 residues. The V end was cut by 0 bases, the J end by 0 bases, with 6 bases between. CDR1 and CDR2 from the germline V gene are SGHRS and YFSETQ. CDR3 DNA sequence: TGCGCCAGCAGCTTGGTTGGGACAACTAATGAAAAACTGTTTTTT. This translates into CASSLVGTTNEKLFF.

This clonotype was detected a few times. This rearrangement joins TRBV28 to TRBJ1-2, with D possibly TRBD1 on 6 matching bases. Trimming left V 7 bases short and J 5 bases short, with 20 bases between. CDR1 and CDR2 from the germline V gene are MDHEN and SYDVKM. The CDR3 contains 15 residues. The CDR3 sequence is CASTPRDQGRYGYTF. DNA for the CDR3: TGTGCCAGCACCCCCCGCGACCAGGGGAGGTATGGCTACACCTTC.

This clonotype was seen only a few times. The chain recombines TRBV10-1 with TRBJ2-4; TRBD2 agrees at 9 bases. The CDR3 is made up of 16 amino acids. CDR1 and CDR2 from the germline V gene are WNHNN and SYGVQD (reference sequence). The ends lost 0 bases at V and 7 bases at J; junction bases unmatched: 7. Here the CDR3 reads CASSESRGGVMNIQYF. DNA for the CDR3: TGCGCCAGCAGTGAGTCGCGGGGGGGGGTTATGAACATTCAGTACTTC.

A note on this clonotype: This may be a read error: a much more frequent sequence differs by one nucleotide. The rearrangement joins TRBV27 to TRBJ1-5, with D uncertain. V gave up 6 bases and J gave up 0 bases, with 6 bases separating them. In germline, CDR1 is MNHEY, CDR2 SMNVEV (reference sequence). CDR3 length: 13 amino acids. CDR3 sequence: CASSPYSNQPQHF. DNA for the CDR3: TGTGCCAGCAGCCCTTATAGCAATCAGCCCCAGCATTTT.

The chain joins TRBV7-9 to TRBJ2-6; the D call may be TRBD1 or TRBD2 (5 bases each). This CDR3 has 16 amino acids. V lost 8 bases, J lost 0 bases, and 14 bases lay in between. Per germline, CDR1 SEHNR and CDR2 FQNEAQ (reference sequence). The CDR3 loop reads CASSARGRSGANVLTF. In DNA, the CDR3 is TGTGCCAGCTCCGCGAGGGGTCGCTCTGGGGCCAACGTCCTGACTTTC. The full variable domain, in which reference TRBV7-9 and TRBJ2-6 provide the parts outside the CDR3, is DTGVSQNPRHKITKRGQNVTFRCDPISEHNRLYWYRQTLGQGPEFLTYFQNEAQLEKSRLLSDRFSAERPKGSFSTLEIQRTEQGDSAMYLCASSARGRSGANVLTFGAGSRLTVL.

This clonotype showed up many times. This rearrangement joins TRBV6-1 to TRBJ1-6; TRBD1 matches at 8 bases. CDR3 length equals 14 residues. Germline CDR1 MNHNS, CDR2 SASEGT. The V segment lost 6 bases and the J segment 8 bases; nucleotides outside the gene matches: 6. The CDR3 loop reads CASRQQGVYSPLHF. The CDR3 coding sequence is TGTGCCAGCAGGCAACAGGGGGTTTATTCACCCCTCCACTTT.